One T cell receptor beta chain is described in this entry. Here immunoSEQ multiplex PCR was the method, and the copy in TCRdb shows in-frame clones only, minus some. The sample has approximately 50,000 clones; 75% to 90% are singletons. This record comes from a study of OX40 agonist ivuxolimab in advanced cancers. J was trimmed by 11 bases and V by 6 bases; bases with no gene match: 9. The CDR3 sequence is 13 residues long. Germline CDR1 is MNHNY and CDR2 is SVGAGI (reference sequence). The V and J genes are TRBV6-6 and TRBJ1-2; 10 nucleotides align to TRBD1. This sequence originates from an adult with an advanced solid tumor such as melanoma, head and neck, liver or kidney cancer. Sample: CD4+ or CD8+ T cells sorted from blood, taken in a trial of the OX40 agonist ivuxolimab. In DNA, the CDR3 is TGTGCCAGCAGCGATCGGGACAGGGGATCGTACACCTTC. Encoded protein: CASSDRDRGSYTF.